These 24 T cell receptor beta chains were sequenced from one sample in a study of regulatory T cells in long-lasting Graves disease. Sample time point: persistent/refractory GD, antithyroid drugs over 5 years with positive TRAb. Generation of the TCR library employed RNA extracted from PBMCs. iRepertoire HTBI primers and Arm-PCR of CDR3 regions built TCR beta libraries. In TCRdb, the multiplex PCR reads were re-called with MiXCR into one record per CDR3 protein. The data hold more than 650,000 distinct CDR3 sequences, with 25% to 35% observed a single time. Material: peripheral blood mononuclear cells (PBMCs), obtained when the disease was refractory, from a patient treated with antithyroid drugs. These TCRs come from a female donor with Graves disease.

The gene calls are TRBV29-1 and TRBJ1-4, with D tentatively TRBD1 (6 bases). CDR3 length: 13 amino acids. Trimming stripped 5 bases from V and 3 bases from J, with 10 bases between. CDR1 and CDR2 from the germline V gene are SQVTM and ANQGSEA. CDR3 protein: CSVTTGSNEKLFF. The DNA for the CDR3 is TGCAGCGTTACGACAGGCTCTAATGAAAAACTGTTTTTT. Based on the CDR3 plus reference TRBV29-1 and TRBJ1-4, the full variable domain is SAVISQKPSRDICQRGTSLTIQCQVDSQVTMMFWYRQQPGQSLTLIATANQGSEATYESGFVIDKFPISRPNLTFSTLTVSNMSPEDSSIYLCSVTTGSNEKLFFGSGTQLSVL.

V is TRBV5-5 and J is TRBJ2-2; the match to TRBD2 covers 8 bases. The CDR3 spans 18 residues. After removal of 3 bases from V and 6 bases from J, the junction contained 16 bases not matched to a gene. CDR1 and CDR2 (germline): SGHKS, YYEKEE (reference sequence). CDR3 coding DNA: TGTGCCAGCAGCTCCCACGGACGACTAGCGTTAGGGGCCGGGGAGCTGTTTTTT. This codes for CASSSHGRLALGAGELFF. Combining the CDR3 with reference TRBV5-5 and TRBJ2-2 gives the whole variable domain DAGVTQSPTHLIKTRGQQVTLRCSPISGHKSVSWYQQVLGQGPQFIFQYYEKEERGRGNFPDRFSARQFPNYSSELNVNALLLGDSALYLCASSSHGRLALGAGELFFGEGSRLTVL.

The chain has TRBV12-5 and TRBJ2-7; no clear D. CDR3 length: 13 amino acids. The germline V gene has CDR1 LGHNT and CDR2 FRNRAP. V gave up 2 bases and J gave up 1 base, with 6 bases separating them. CDR3 DNA: TGTGCTAGTGGTTTGCCCTTTTCCTACGAGCAGTACTTC. This translates into CASGLPFSYEQYF.

V gene TRBV28 combines with J gene TRBJ2-5; possibly TRBD1 for D (6 bases). The ends were cut back, 3 bases at V and 7 bases at J, with 15 bases in the middle. The CDR3 consists of 14 residues. Germline V gives CDR1 MDHEN, CDR2 SYDVKM. CDR3 region: CASSLGPGQWTQYF. CDR3 coding DNA: TGTGCCAGCAGTTTGGGACCGGGACAATGGACCCAGTACTTC. The full variable domain, with the rest looked up from reference TRBV28 and TRBJ2-5, is DVKVTQSSRYLVKRTGEKVFLECVQDMDHENMFWYRQDPGLGLRLIYFSYDVKMKEKGDIPEGYSVSREKKERFSLILESASTNQTSMYLCASSLGPGQWTQYFGPGTRLLVL.

The V gene is TRBV5-1, the J gene TRBJ1-2, with TRBD1 identical over 7 bases. Per the germline V gene, CDR1 is SGHRS and CDR2 is YFSETQ. V dropped 4 bases and J dropped 3; count of bases not matched to a gene: 6. The CDR3 runs 14 residues. The CDR3 loop reads CASSTETGDYGYTF. Here the CDR3 DNA reads TGCGCCAGCAGCACGGAAACAGGGGACTATGGCTACACCTTC. The full variable domain, in which reference TRBV5-1 and TRBJ1-2 provide the parts outside the CDR3, is KAGVTQTPRYLIKTRGQQVTLSCSPISGHRSVSWYQQTPGQGLQFLFEYFSETQRNKGNFPGRFSGRQFSNSRSEMNVSTLELGDSALYLCASSTETGDYGYTFGSGTRLTVV.

The rearrangement links TRBV5-1 to TRBJ2-7; D ambiguous. V gave up 1 base and J gave up 3 bases, with 5 bases separating them. Germline V lookup: CDR1 SGHRS, CDR2 YFSETQ. CDR3 length: 12 residues. The CDR3 nucleotides read TGCGCCAGCAGCTTGAACTTCTACGAGCAGTACTTC. Its translation is CASSLNFYEQYF.

At least ten counts were recorded for this clonotype. The chain uses TRBV12-3 or TRBV12-4 and TRBJ1-6; D is perhaps TRBD1 (5 bases). CDR3 length: 14 amino acids. Trimming removed 8 bases at V and 7 bases at J, with 15 bases between. The CDR3 bases are TGTGCCAGCCTCCCGACAGTTTCCAATTCACCCCTCCACTTT. It translates to CASLPTVSNSPLHF.

The V call is TRBV19, the J call TRBJ1-1; TRBD1 matches 7 bases. The CDR3 runs to 15 residues. The germline V gene has CDR1 LNHDA and CDR2 SQIVND (reference sequence). V lost 4 bases, J lost 3 bases, and 8 bases stayed unmatched. The CDR3 is CASSKTGEWDTEAFF. The CDR3 DNA sequence: TGTGCCAGTAGTAAAACAGGGGAGTGGGACACTGAAGCTTTCTTT.

The chain recombines TRBV6-5 with TRBJ2-2, with TRBD2 as a possible D gene (6 bases). The germline CDR1 and CDR2 sequences are MNHEY and SVGAGI. CDR3 length: 15 amino acids. The germline V and J ends were trimmed by 4 bases and 7 bases, with 16 bases remaining between them. The CDR3 coding sequence is TGTGCCAGCAGTTTGGGGAGCGGGTGGGGCGGGGAGCTGTTTTTT. This codes for CASSLGSGWGGELFF.

This clonotype was counted only a few times. The chain combines TRBV12-3 or TRBV12-4 with TRBJ2-7; tentatively, D is TRBD1 (5 bases). Trimming stripped 6 bases from V and 3 bases from J, with 15 bases between. The CDR3 loop spans 14 amino acids. The CDR3 region is CASRPVGQGYEQYF. The CDR3 DNA reads as TGTGCCAGCAGACCCGTTGGGCAGGGCTACGAGCAGTACTTC.

This clonotype was observed many times. The chain couples TRBV12-3 or TRBV12-4 to TRBJ1-2; D gene uncertain. The V gene lost 3 bases and the J gene lost 7 bases, with 15 bases spanning the gap. The CDR3 loop spans 14 amino acids. This CDR3 reads CASSFLGLGAGYTF. The CDR3 nucleotides are TGTGCCAGCAGTTTTTTAGGGTTAGGCGCTGGCTACACCTTC.

This clonotype was counted a few times. The J gene is TRBJ2-7, the V gene TRBV11-2; 9 nucleotides align to TRBD2. V was pared by 1 base and J by 3 bases, with 4 bases of the junction left unmatched. The CDR3 is 15 amino acids. Germline V gives CDR1 SGHAT, CDR2 FQNNGV. The CDR3 region is CASSLGGRAHYEQYF. As DNA, the CDR3 is TGTGCCAGCAGCTTAGGCGGGAGGGCCCACTACGAGCAGTACTTC. Complete variable domain (other parts from reference TRBV11-2 and TRBJ2-7): EAGVAQSPRYKIIEKRQSVAFWCNPISGHATLYWYQQILGQGPKLLIQFQNNGVVDDSQLPKDRFSAERLKGVDSTLKIQPAKLEDSAVYLCASSLGGRAHYEQYFGPGTRLTVT.

The CDR3 protein is CASSATGFSADTQYF. DNA for the CDR3: TGTGCCAGCAGCGCCACAGGGTTTTCCGCAGATACGCAGTATTTT. J is TRBJ2-3 and V is TRBV9, with D perhaps TRBD1 (6 bases). Germline V CDR1 and CDR2: SGDLS, YYNGEE. Trimming stripped 3 bases from V and 4 bases from J, with 15 bases between. The CDR3 runs 15 residues.

V gene TRBV7-9 combines with J gene TRBJ2-5, with TRBD2 as a possible D gene (5 bases). From germline, CDR1 is SEHNR and CDR2 FQNEAQ (reference sequence). V lost 5 bases, J lost 5 bases, and 15 bases lay in between. CDR3 length: 14 residues. CDR3 DNA sequence: TGTGCCAGCAGCCCGGACTTTTCGGGGGAGACCCAGTACTTC. This sequence encodes CASSPDFSGETQYF.

The rearrangement joins TRBV19 to TRBJ1-5; D is uncertain. The CDR3 has 13 residues. V lost 5 bases and J 9 bases, leaving 14 bases between the germline ends. CDR1 and CDR2 (germline): LNHDA, SQIVND (reference sequence). CDR3 in DNA: TGTGCCAGTAGTCCCGAACCTATGGGGCCCCAGCATTTT. Encoded protein: CASSPEPMGPQHF.

This clonotype was observed a handful of times. The CDR3 spells CASSVRDRSTGGQPQHF. The CDR3 DNA reads TGTGCCAGCAGTGTGAGGGACAGATCAACGGGTGGTCAGCCCCAGCATTTT. The chain has TRBV6-1 and TRBJ1-5; 7 nucleotides agree with TRBD1. Germline V gene sequence: CDR1 MNHNS, CDR2 SASEGT. Germline trimming cut 4 bases from V and 6 bases from J; bases unmatched to any gene: 15. The length of the CDR3 is 17 residues.

This clonotype was picked up a small number of times. The chain uses TRBV27 and TRBJ1-2, with a tentative D call TRBD1 (5 bases). The CDR3 sequence is 16 residues long. V was trimmed by 3 bases and J by 4 bases, leaving 18 bases between them. In germline, CDR1 is MNHEY, CDR2 SMNVEV (reference sequence). The CDR3 region has the DNA TGTGCCAGCAGTTTTTTTCCCCCTACAGGCATCTATGGCTACACCTTC. It specifies CASSFFPPTGIYGYTF.

CDR3 sequence: CASSPGGKKRDTEAFF. CDR3 nucleotides: TGTGCCAGTTCTCCAGGGGGCAAAAAGAGGGACACTGAAGCTTTCTTT. This chain joins TRBV19 and TRBJ1-1; TRBD1 matches at 8 bases. J lost 3 bases, V lost 8 bases, and 14 bases had no gene match. Germline CDR1 LNHDA, CDR2 SQIVND (reference sequence). The CDR3 is 16 residues long.

This clonotype has only a few counts. This rearrangement joins TRBV20-1 to TRBJ1-1; 12 bases line up with TRBD1. The CDR3 loop spans 14 amino acids. Germline trimming cut 3 bases from V and 11 bases from J; bases unmatched to any gene: 10. Germline V gene lookup returns CDR1 DFQATT and CDR2 SNEGSKA (reference sequence). This CDR3 reads CSASGTGGIVNAFF. CDR3 nucleotides: TGCAGTGCTAGTGGGACAGGGGGCATTGTAAATGCTTTCTTT.

V is TRBV4-1 and J is TRBJ2-1; TRBD2 is a possible D gene (5 bases). Germline CDR1 MGHRA, CDR2 YSYEKL. The CDR3 extends over 16 amino acids. Deletions cut 0 bases from V and 2 bases from J, with 11 bases between. In nucleotides, the CDR3 is TGCGCCAGCAGCCAAGAATGGGAGCTAACCTACAATGAGCAGTTCTTC. This encodes CASSQEWELTYNEQFF.

This clonotype was detected many times. CDR3 loop: CASSSGTSGISNQPQHF. The CDR3 bases are TGTGCCAGCAGTTCCGGGACTTCGGGGATTAGCAATCAGCCCCAGCATTTT. The chain couples TRBV12-3 or TRBV12-4 to TRBJ1-5; tentative D call: TRBD1 (5 bases). Between the trimmed V and J ends, which lost 4 bases and 0 bases, there was a span of 16 bases. This CDR3 is 17 amino acids long.

The rearrangement links TRBV7-9 to TRBJ1-6, with D perhaps matching TRBD1 (6 bases). V was clipped by 8 bases and J by 9 bases, with 14 bases between them. Germline CDR1 and CDR2: SEHNR and FQNEAQ (reference sequence). The CDR3 runs 13 residues. The CDR3 spells CASCQGTVSPLHF. As DNA, the CDR3 is TGTGCCAGCTGTCAGGGGACGGTTTCACCCCTCCACTTT.

This clonotype has just a few counts. This rearrangement joins TRBV3-1 to TRBJ2-6; 12 bases are shared with TRBD1. Germline values: CDR1 LGHDT, CDR2 YNNKEL (reference sequence). V shed 4 bases, J shed 2 bases, and the junction held 3 bases outside the gene matches. This CDR3 has 17 amino acids. The CDR3 DNA follows: TGTGCCAGCAGCCGCGGGACAGGGGGCGCTGGGGCCAACGTCCTGACTTTC. It yields the protein CASSRGTGGAGANVLTF.

The CDR3 DNA is TGTGCCAGCAGTCTGACGGACAGGATTGATCAGCCCCAGCATTTT. It translates to CASSLTDRIDQPQHF. The chain carries TRBV28 and TRBJ1-5; 7 bases are a match to TRBD1. The trim removed 5 bases at V and 5 bases at J, leaving 9 bases unmatched. Germline assignment: CDR1 MDHEN and CDR2 SYDVKM. The CDR3 contains 15 residues.